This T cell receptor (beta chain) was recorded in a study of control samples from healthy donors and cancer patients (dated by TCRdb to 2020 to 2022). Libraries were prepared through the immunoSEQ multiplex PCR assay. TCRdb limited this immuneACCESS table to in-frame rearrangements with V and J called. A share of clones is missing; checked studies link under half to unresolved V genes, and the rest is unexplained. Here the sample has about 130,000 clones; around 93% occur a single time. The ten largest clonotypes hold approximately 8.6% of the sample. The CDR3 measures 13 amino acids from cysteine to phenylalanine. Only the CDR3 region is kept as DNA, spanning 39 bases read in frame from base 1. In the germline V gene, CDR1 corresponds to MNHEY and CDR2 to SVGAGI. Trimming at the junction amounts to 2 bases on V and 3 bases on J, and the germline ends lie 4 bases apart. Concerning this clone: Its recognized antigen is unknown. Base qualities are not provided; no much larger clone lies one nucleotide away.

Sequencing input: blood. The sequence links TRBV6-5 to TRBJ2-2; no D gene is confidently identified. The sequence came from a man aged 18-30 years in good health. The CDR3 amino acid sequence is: CASSYRDTGELFF. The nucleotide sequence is TGTGCCAGCAGTTACAGGGACACCGGGGAGCTGTTTTTT.